The 31 T cell receptor beta chains reported below all come from one sample, sequenced in a study of shared clonotypes between healthy human individuals. CD8 cells regarded as naive lacked CD45RO, were positively chosen for CCR7, and omitted terminally differentiated effector memory CD45RA+ cells. TCRdb's table, derived via immunoSEQ multiplex PCR, lists solely in-frame clones and lacks some. The table shows nearly 2 million clones, with about 95% occurring only once. Material: naive CD8+ T cells sorted from blood. All receptors derive from a man younger than 35 in good health.

J is TRBJ1-2 and V is TRBV6-5; a weak D match, TRBD1 (5 bases). The germline V gene has CDR1 MNHEY and CDR2 SVGAGI. The germline V and J ends were trimmed by 2 bases and 4 bases, with 11 bases remaining between them. CDR3 length equals 14 residues. The CDR3 loop is CASSYGGDPYGYTF. CDR3 coding DNA: TGTGCCAGCAGTTACGGGGGGGACCCCTATGGCTACACCTTC.

This chain joins TRBV10-2 and TRBJ1-2, with 7 bases identical to TRBD1. The CDR3 sequence is 15 residues long. The germline gives CDR1 WSHSY, CDR2 SAAADI. J gave up 4 bases and V 6 bases, and 11 bases lay outside the gene matches. CDR3 DNA sequence: TGCGCCAGCAGGGTTCTCGAGGACAGGCCCTATGGCTACACCTTC. Protein sequence: CASRVLEDRPYGYTF.

V gene TRBV4-1 combines with J gene TRBJ1-1; D is unresolved. Germline values: CDR1 MGHRA, CDR2 YSYEKL. The CDR3 totals 15 residues. Trimming took off 1 base at V and 2 bases at J, with 11 bases between the two ends. The CDR3: CASSQAGPINTEAFF. CDR3 bases: TGCGCCAGCAGCCAAGCGGGCCCGATAAACACTGAAGCTTTCTTT.

The rearrangement joins TRBV6-5 to TRBJ2-7, with D possibly TRBD1 on 6 matching bases. The CDR3 runs to 15 residues. V was clipped by 7 bases and J by 0 bases, with 16 bases between them. Germline CDR1 and CDR2: MNHEY and SVGAGI. The CDR3 spells CASNPQGCSSYEQYF. CDR3 sequence (DNA): TGTGCCAGCAACCCACAGGGATGTTCCTCCTACGAGCAGTACTTC.

The rearrangement uses TRBV7-8 and TRBJ2-5, with D maybe TRBD1 (5 bases). Looked up from germline, CDR1 is SGHVS and CDR2 is FQNEAQ. CDR3 length equals 16 residues. V lost 5 bases and J 5 bases, leaving 21 bases between the germline ends. The chain's CDR3 is CASSPLVQGSGETQYF. CDR3 DNA sequence: TGTGCCAGCAGCCCACTGGTCCAGGGATCAGGGGAGACCCAGTACTTC.

The genes are TRBV27 and TRBJ2-7; 13 bases match TRBD2. This CDR3 is built from 19 residues. CDR1 is MNHEY and CDR2 is SMNVEV in the germline V gene (reference sequence). V shed 7 bases and J 0 bases; nucleotides not matched to a gene: 15. CDR3 nucleotide sequence: TGTGCCAGCAAAAATACCGGGACTAGCGGGGTTTCCAGCTCCTACGAGCAGTACTTC. Its protein product is CASKNTGTSGVSSSYEQYF.

The rearrangement uses TRBV7-9 and TRBJ2-1; D remains unclear. This CDR3 has 12 residues. The germline V and J ends were trimmed by 2 bases and 9 bases, with 8 bases remaining between them. From germline, CDR1 is SEHNR and CDR2 FQNEAQ (reference sequence). In DNA, the CDR3 is TGTGCCAGCAGCTTAAGCAGGAGTGAGCAGTTCTTC. It specifies CASSLSRSEQFF. The variable domain in full, completed from reference TRBV7-9 and TRBJ2-1, reads DTGVSQNPRHKITKRGQNVTFRCDPISEHNRLYWYRQTLGQGPEFLTYFQNEAQLEKSRLLSDRFSAERPKGSFSTLEIQRTEQGDSAMYLCASSLSRSEQFFGPGTRLTVL.

The J gene is TRBJ2-1, the V gene TRBV10-2, with D perhaps matching TRBD2 (6 bases). Deletions cut 6 bases from V and 9 bases from J, with 18 bases between. The germline V gene has CDR1 WSHSY and CDR2 SAAADI. The CDR3 has 14 amino acids. CDR3 region: CASSRVLAVIEQFF. The CDR3 bases are TGCGCCAGCAGCCGTGTACTAGCTGTTATTGAGCAGTTCTTC.

The genes are TRBV27 and TRBJ1-1; 9 bases fit TRBD1. The CDR3 covers 15 residues. After removal of 4 bases from V and 3 bases from J, the junction contained 6 bases not matched to a gene. Germline V CDR1 and CDR2: MNHEY, SMNVEV (reference sequence). Written as DNA, the CDR3 is TGTGCCAGCAGTTCACAGGGGGCGATGGACACTGAAGCTTTCTTT. It is translated as CASSSQGAMDTEAFF.

This sequence joins TRBV28 and TRBJ2-7; 7 bases agree with TRBD1. Germline V gene sequence: CDR1 MDHEN, CDR2 SYDVKM. The length of the CDR3 is 13 residues. Losses at the gene ends were 10 bases for V and 0 bases for J; bases not matched to a gene: 6. The CDR3 spells CATTDRNSYEQYF. The CDR3 DNA sequence: TGTGCCACCACGGACAGGAACTCCTACGAGCAGTACTTC.

This chain uses TRBV10-3 with TRBJ2-7; tentatively, D is TRBD2 (5 bases). The CDR3 has 13 amino acids. Germline V CDR1 and CDR2: ENHRY, SYGVKD. The germline V and J ends were trimmed by 0 bases and 6 bases, with 9 bases remaining between them. The CDR3 loop is CAISESRVLEQYF. For the CDR3, the DNA is TGTGCCATCAGTGAGTCGAGGGTACTCGAGCAGTACTTC.

The chain has TRBV2 and TRBJ2-5, with D possibly being TRBD1 (5 bases). Germline CDR1 and CDR2: SNHLY and FYNNEI. Trimming shortened V by 2 bases and J by 4 bases, and 20 bases separated the two germline ends. The CDR3 length is 17 residues. CDR3: CASSEPLQDPLGETQYF. CDR3 DNA: TGTGCCAGCAGTGAACCCTTACAGGACCCGCTGGGAGAGACCCAGTACTTC.

The chain couples TRBV9 to TRBJ1-1; D possibly corresponds to TRBD1 (6 bases). Between the trimmed V and J ends, which lost 0 bases and 6 bases, there was a span of 15 bases. The CDR3 contains 15 residues. Germline V lookup: CDR1 SGDLS, CDR2 YYNGEE. CDR3 loop: CASSVGSTGLSEAFF. As DNA, the CDR3 is TGTGCCAGCAGCGTAGGATCCACAGGGTTGTCTGAAGCTTTCTTT.

This chain joins TRBV2 and TRBJ2-5; no firm D call. The ends were cut back, 2 bases at V and 4 bases at J, with 8 bases in the middle. There are 13 residues in the CDR3. CDR1 SNHLY and CDR2 FYNNEI come from the germline V gene. This CDR3 is CASSEWATETQYF. CDR3 in DNA: TGTGCCAGCAGTGAATGGGCGACAGAGACCCAGTACTTC.

Worth noting for this clone: Other nucleotide sequences from this sample produce the same CDR3. This rearrangement joins TRBV9 to TRBJ2-7, with D possibly TRBD2 on 6 matching bases. This CDR3 is built from 14 residues. Per germline, CDR1 SGDLS and CDR2 YYNGEE. V was clipped by 0 bases and J by 4 bases, with 11 bases between them. The CDR3 spells CASSVGGSGYEQYF. CDR3 DNA: TGTGCCAGCAGCGTAGGAGGTAGCGGTTACGAGCAGTACTTC.

V and J are TRBV14 and TRBJ2-5; TRBD2 might be the D (6 bases). There are 17 residues in the CDR3. V lost 1 base and J lost 3, with 18 bases in between. Germline lookup yields CDR1 SGHDN and CDR2 FVKESK. The CDR3 DNA is TGTGCCAGCAGCCAAGGGGGCCGGCACGGCGGGGAAGAGACCCAGTACTTC. Protein: CASSQGGRHGGEETQYF.

The V call is TRBV7-9, the J call TRBJ1-1; 9 bases map to TRBD1. The CDR3 extends over 17 amino acids. The germline CDR1 and CDR2 sequences are SEHNR and FQNEAQ (reference sequence). The ends lost 3 bases at V and 2 bases at J; junction bases unmatched: 10. Here the CDR3 reads CASSLGFPGQGNTEAFF. CDR3 nucleotide sequence: TGTGCCAGCAGCTTGGGCTTCCCGGGACAGGGTAACACTGAAGCTTTCTTT.

The V and J genes are TRBV30 and TRBJ1-1; D might be TRBD1 (6 bases). Trimming pared 2 bases from V and 4 bases from J, leaving 11 bases between. CDR3 length equals 13 residues. Germline V CDR1 and CDR2: GTSNPN, SVGIG (reference sequence). CDR3 amino acids: CAWSLQGITEAFF. The DNA of the CDR3 is TGTGCCTGGAGTCTCCAGGGGATCACTGAAGCTTTCTTT.

This chain connects TRBV7-9 to TRBJ1-2; 7 bases are a match to TRBD1. Germline trimming cut 4 bases from V and 2 bases from J; bases unmatched to any gene: 7. From germline, CDR1 is SEHNR and CDR2 FQNEAQ (reference sequence). CDR3 size: 15 residues. The CDR3 DNA reads as TGTGCCAGCAGCTACGAACCGGGACAGAACTATGGCTACACCTTC. Translation: CASSYEPGQNYGYTF.

The genes are TRBV11-2 and TRBJ2-3, with D tentatively TRBD1 (6 bases). CDR3 length: 15 amino acids. With 1 base removed from V and 2 bases from J, the gap between germline ends came to 10 bases. Germline lookup yields CDR1 SGHAT and CDR2 FQNNGV. The CDR3 coding sequence is TGTGCCAGCAGCTTAGTTTCAGGGGTCACAGATACGCAGTATTTT. As protein: CASSLVSGVTDTQYF.

The rearrangement uses TRBV4-3 and TRBJ2-7, with D unclear. Germline CDR1 LGHNA, CDR2 YSLEER. The CDR3 covers 15 residues. Trimming took off 0 bases at V and 0 bases at J, with 9 bases between the two ends. This chain's CDR3 is CASSQEYLGSYEQYF. CDR3 DNA: TGCGCCAGCAGCCAAGAGTATCTAGGCTCCTACGAGCAGTACTTC.

The CDR3 nucleotides are TGTGCCAGCAGATTGACAGGGGGCACTGAAGCTTTCTTT. It is translated as CASRLTGGTEAFF. This chain joins TRBV7-2 and TRBJ1-1, with TRBD1 matching over 9 bases. CDR1 SGHTA and CDR2 FQGNSA come from the germline V gene. The CDR3 runs 13 residues. V dropped 6 bases and J dropped 4; count of bases not matched to a gene: 3.

This sequence joins TRBV29-1 and TRBJ2-1; 11 nucleotides match TRBD1. After removal of 6 bases from V and 12 bases from J, the junction contained 13 bases not matched to a gene. The length of the CDR3 is 14 residues. Per germline, CDR1 SQVTM and CDR2 ANQGSEA. CDR3 sequence reads: CSVEEAGTGGGQFF. For the CDR3, the DNA is TGCAGCGTAGAGGAGGCCGGGACAGGGGGTGGGCAGTTCTTC.

The V call is TRBV5-4, the J call TRBJ1-2; no clear D gene. The CDR3 runs to 16 residues. V lost 1 base to trimming and J lost 1 base, with 14 bases between them. Looked up from germline, CDR1 is SGHNT and CDR2 is YYREEE (reference sequence). The CDR3 DNA sequence: TGTGCCAGCAGCTTGATATTGCCGAGAGGTAACTATGGCTACACCTTC. This gives the protein CASSLILPRGNYGYTF.

J is TRBJ1-3 and V is TRBV25-1, with no clear D. The V end was cut by 1 base, the J end by 0 bases, with 10 bases between. CDR1 and CDR2 (germline): MGHDK, SYGVNS. This CDR3 is 16 amino acids long. CDR3 amino acids: CASSELSSYSGNTIYF. CDR3 bases: TGTGCCAGCAGTGAATTAAGTTCCTACTCTGGAAACACCATATATTTT.

Remarks on this clone: Distinct nucleotide sequences in the sample also encode this CDR3. J is TRBJ1-1 and V is TRBV6-5; TRBD1 agrees at 8 bases. With 4 bases clipped from V and 4 bases from J, the junction kept 2 bases outside the gene matches. This CDR3 spans 13 amino acids. Germline assignment: CDR1 MNHEY and CDR2 SVGAGI. The CDR3 here is CASSLQGGTEAFF. The CDR3 coding sequence is TGTGCCAGCAGTTTACAGGGGGGCACTGAAGCTTTCTTT.

The rearrangement links TRBV9 to TRBJ2-5; D ambiguous. The ends were cut back, 7 bases at V and 2 bases at J, with 18 bases in the middle. CDR1 and CDR2 (germline): SGDLS, YYNGEE. The CDR3 is made up of 15 amino acids. The chain's CDR3 is CASLVPLLLQETQYF. CDR3 bases: TGTGCCAGCTTGGTACCGTTACTTCTACAAGAGACCCAGTACTTC.

The chain recombines TRBV4-3 with TRBJ1-4; D is unresolved. Trimming pared 3 bases from V and 3 bases from J, leaving 11 bases between. The CDR3 has 15 residues. Per the germline V gene, CDR1 is LGHNA and CDR2 is YSLEER. The CDR3 region has the DNA TGCGCCAGCAGCCAGATTTCGGTGGCTAATGAAAAACTGTTTTTT. Its translation is CASSQISVANEKLFF.

This chain connects TRBV27 to TRBJ2-3, with 10 bases aligning to TRBD2. The ends lost 5 bases at V and 0 bases at J; junction bases unmatched: 5. Germline loops: CDR1 MNHEY, CDR2 SMNVEV (reference sequence). The CDR3 runs to 16 residues. CDR3 amino acids: CASSRETSGSTDTQYF. DNA of the CDR3: TGTGCCAGCAGTCGGGAGACTAGCGGGAGCACAGATACGCAGTATTTT.

This clone showed up just once. The chain uses TRBV27 and TRBJ2-7; TRBD1 matches 9 bases. The germline V gene encodes CDR1 MNHEY and CDR2 SMNVEV (reference sequence). The CDR3 extends over 15 amino acids. V gave up 6 bases and J gave up 7 bases; unmatched junction bases: 13. The CDR3 sequence: CASSLTGTGSREQYF. CDR3 sequence (DNA): TGTGCCAGCAGCTTAACCGGGACAGGGTCAAGGGAGCAGTACTTC.

The chain couples TRBV7-9 to TRBJ2-1; D is perhaps TRBD1 or TRBD2 (5 bases each). The CDR3 runs to 15 residues. The germline V and J ends were trimmed by 4 bases and 7 bases, with 17 bases remaining between them. Germline V gives CDR1 SEHNR, CDR2 FQNEAQ (reference sequence). The CDR3 reads CASSSGSGEGNEQFF. DNA for the CDR3: TGTGCCAGCAGCTCAGGATCCGGAGAGGGGAATGAGCAGTTCTTC.